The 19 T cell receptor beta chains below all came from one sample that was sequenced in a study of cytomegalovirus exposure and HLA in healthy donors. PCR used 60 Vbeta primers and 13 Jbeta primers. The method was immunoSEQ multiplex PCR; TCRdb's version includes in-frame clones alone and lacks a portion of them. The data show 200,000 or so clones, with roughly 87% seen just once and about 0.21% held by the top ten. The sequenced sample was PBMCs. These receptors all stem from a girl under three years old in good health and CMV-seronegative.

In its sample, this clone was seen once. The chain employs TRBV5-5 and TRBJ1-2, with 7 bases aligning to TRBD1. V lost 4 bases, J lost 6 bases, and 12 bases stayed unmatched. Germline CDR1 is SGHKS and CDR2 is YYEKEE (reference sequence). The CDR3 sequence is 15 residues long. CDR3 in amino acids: CASSRAGGINHGYTF. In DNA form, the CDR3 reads TGTGCCAGCAGCCGCGCAGGGGGGATAAACCATGGCTACACCTTC.

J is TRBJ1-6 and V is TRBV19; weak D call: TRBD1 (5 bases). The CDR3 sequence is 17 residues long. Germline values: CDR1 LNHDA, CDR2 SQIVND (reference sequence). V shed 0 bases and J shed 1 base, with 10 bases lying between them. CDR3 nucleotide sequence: TGTGCCAGTAGTATAGAGGGCTCAGGGTCCTATAATTCACCCCTCCACTTT. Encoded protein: CASSIEGSGSYNSPLHF.

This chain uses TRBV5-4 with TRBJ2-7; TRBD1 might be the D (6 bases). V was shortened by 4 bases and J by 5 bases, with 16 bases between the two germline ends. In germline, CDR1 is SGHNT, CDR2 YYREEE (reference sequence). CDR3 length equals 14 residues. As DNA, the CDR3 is TGTGCCAGCAGCCATGCTGACAGGCCCCACGAGCAGTACTTC. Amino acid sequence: CASSHADRPHEQYF.

CDR3 residues: CASSLAPGLGTDTQYF. CDR3 DNA sequence: TGCGCCAGCAGCTTGGCCCCGGGGTTGGGCACAGATACGCAGTATTTT. The rearrangement uses TRBV5-1 and TRBJ2-3; D is perhaps TRBD2 (5 bases). Germline CDR1 SGHRS, CDR2 YFSETQ. CDR3 length equals 16 residues. V gave up 0 bases and J gave up 1 base, with 12 bases separating them.

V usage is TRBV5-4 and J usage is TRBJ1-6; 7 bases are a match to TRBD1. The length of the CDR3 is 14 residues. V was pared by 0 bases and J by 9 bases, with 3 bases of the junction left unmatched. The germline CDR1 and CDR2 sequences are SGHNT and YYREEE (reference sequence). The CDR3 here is CASSLGQGSSPLHF. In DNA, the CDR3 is TGTGCCAGCAGCTTGGGACAGGGTAGTTCACCCCTCCACTTT. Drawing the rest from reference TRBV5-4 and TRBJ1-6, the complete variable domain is ETGVTQSPTHLIKTRGQQVTLRCSSQSGHNTVSWYQQALGQGPQFIFQYYREEENGRGNFPPRFSGLQFPNYSSELNVNALELDDSALYLCASSLGQGSSPLHFGNGTRLTVT.

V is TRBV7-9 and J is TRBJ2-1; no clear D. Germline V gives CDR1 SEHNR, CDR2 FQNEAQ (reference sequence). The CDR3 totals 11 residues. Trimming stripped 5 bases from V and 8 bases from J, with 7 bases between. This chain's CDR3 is CASSPQYEQFF. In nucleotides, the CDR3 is TGTGCCAGCAGCCCCCAGTATGAGCAGTTCTTC.

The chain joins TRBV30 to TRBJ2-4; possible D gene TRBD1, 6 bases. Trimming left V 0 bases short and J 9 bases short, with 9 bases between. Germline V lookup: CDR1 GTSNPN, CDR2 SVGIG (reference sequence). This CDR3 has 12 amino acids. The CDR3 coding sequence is TGTGCCTGGAGTGTAGCCAGGGGCATTCAGTACTTC. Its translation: CAWSVARGIQYF. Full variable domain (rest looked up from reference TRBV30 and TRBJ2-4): SQTIHQWPATLVQPVGSPLSLECTVEGTSNPNLYWYRQAAGRGLQLLFYSVGIGQISSEVPQNLSASRPQDRQFILSSKKLLLSDSGFYLCAWSVARGIQYFGAGTRLSVL.

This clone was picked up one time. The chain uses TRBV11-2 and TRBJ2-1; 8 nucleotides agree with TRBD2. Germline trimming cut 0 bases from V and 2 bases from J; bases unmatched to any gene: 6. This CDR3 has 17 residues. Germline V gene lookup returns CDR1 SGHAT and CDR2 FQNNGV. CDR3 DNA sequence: TGTGCCAGCAGCTTAGATCTTCTTAGCGGGACCTACAATGAGCAGTTCTTC. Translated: CASSLDLLSGTYNEQFF.

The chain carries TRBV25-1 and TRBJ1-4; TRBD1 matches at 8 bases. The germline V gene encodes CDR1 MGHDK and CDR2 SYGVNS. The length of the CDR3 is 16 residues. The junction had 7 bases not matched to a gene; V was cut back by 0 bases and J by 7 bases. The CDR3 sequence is CASSEYSQGASEKLFF. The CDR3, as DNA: TGTGCCAGCAGTGAATATAGCCAGGGGGCATCTGAAAAACTGTTTTTT.

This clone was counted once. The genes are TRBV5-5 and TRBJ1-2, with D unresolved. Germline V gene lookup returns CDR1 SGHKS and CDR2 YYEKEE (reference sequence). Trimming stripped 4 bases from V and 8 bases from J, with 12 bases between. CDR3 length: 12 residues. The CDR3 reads CASSHDRGGYTF. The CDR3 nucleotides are TGTGCCAGCAGCCATGATCGGGGAGGCTACACCTTC. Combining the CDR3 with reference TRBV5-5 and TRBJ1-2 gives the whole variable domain DAGVTQSPTHLIKTRGQQVTLRCSPISGHKSVSWYQQVLGQGPQFIFQYYEKEERGRGNFPDRFSARQFPNYSSELNVNALLLGDSALYLCASSHDRGGYTFGSGTRLTVV.

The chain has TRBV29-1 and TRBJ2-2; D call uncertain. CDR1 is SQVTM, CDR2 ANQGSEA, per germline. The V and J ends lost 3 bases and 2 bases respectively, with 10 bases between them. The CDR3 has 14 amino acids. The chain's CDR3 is CSVEGPFNTGELFF. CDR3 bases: TGCAGCGTTGAGGGCCCCTTCAACACCGGGGAGCTGTTTTTT.

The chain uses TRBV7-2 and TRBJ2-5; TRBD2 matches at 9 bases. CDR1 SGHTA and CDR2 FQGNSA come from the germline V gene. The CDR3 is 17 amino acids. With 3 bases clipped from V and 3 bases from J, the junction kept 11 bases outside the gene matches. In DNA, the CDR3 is TGTGCCAGCAGCTTGGCTATAGCGGGAGTTATGAAAGAGACCCAGTACTTC. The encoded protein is CASSLAIAGVMKETQYF.

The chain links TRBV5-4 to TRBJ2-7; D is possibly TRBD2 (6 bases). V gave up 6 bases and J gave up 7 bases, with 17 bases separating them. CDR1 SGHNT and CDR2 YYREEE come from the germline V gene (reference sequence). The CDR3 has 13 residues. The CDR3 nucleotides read TGTGCCAGCACCTCGGTTAGCGGAAGTGAGCAGTACTTC. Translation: CASTSVSGSEQYF.

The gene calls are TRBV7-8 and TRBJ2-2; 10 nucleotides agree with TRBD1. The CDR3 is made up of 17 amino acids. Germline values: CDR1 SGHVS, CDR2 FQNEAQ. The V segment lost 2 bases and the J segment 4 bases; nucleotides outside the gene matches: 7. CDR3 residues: CASSLRGDRGFTGELFF. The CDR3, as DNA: TGTGCCAGCAGCTTAAGGGGGGACAGGGGTTTCACCGGGGAGCTGTTTTTT.

CDR3 amino acids: CASSEQGRGYGYTF. For the CDR3, the DNA is TGTGCCAGCAGCGAACAGGGTCGGGGCTATGGCTACACCTTC. The chain employs TRBV7-2 and TRBJ1-2; D perhaps matches TRBD1 (6 bases). Deletions cut 5 bases from V and 4 bases from J, with 14 bases between. CDR1 is SGHTA and CDR2 is FQGNSA in the germline V gene. This CDR3 spans 14 amino acids.

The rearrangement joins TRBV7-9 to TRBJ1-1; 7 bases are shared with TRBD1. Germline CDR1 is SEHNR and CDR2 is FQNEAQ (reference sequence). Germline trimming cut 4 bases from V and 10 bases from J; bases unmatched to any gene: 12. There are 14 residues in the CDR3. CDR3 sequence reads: CASSSGQVSYGAFF. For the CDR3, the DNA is TGTGCCAGCAGCTCAGGACAGGTTTCTTATGGAGCTTTCTTT. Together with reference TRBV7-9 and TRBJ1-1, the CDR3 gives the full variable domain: DTGVSQNPRHKITKRGQNVTFRCDPISEHNRLYWYRQTLGQGPEFLTYFQNEAQLEKSRLLSDRFSAERPKGSFSTLEIQRTEQGDSAMYLCASSSGQVSYGAFFGQGTRLTVV.

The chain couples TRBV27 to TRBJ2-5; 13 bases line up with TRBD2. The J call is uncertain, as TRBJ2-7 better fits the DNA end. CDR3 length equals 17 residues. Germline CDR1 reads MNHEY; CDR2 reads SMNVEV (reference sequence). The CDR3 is CASSLAPGTSGIYEQYF. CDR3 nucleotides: TGTGCCAGCAGTTTAGCCCCCGGGACTAGCGGGATTTACGAGCAGTACTTC.

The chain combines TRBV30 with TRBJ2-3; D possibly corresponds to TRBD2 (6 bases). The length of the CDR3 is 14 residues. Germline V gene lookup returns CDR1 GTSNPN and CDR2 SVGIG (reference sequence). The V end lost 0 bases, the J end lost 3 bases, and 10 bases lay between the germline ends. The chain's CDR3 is CAWSVPLATDTQYF. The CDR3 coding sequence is TGTGCCTGGAGTGTCCCTCTAGCGACAGATACGCAGTATTTT.

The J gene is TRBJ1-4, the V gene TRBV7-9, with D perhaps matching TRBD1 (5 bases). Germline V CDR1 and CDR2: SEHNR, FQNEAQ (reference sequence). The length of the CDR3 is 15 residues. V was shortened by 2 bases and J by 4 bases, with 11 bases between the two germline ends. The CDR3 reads CASSLPQGFNEKLFF. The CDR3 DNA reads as TGTGCCAGCAGCTTACCTCAGGGATTTAATGAAAAACTGTTTTTT.